This TCR beta chain emerged from a study of blood T cells in healthy people across ages. Ranging in age from roughly 6 to 95, the donors were healthy Caucasian individuals from Russia. Germline CDR1 GTSNPN, CDR2 SVGIG (reference sequence). CDR3 length: 14 residues. It was with a sample-barcoded 5' primer and a J-beta primer mix that a second PCR of roughly 6 to 11 cycles was run. TCRdb reprocessed the 5' RACE reads via MiXCR and lists one record per CDR3 protein. The table records some 900,000 distinct CDR3 sequences, under 35% of them present only once. This clonotype was recorded only once. Its specificity is unknown. Germline is not matched at one junction end, which may reflect a read error. Study-wide points: While age rose, TCR beta diversity per million T cells dropped in a roughly linear way. PBMCs went unsorted, and a conclusive naive versus antigen-experienced comparison was therefore prevented. The diversity estimates, figures obtained from one million T cells, were considered underestimates.

The clonotype comes from a woman aged 80 or over in good health. The sequencing input was blood. This chain links TRBV30 with TRBJ1-4, with no clear D. The chain's CDR3 is CTCSRVATNEKLFF. CDR3 nucleotide sequence: TGTACCTGTAGTAGGGTTGCAACTAATGAAAAACTGTTTTTT. The whole variable domain, remainder taken from reference TRBV30 and TRBJ1-4, is SQTIHQWPATLVQPVGSPLSLECTVEGTSNPNLYWYRQAAGRGLQLLFYSVGIGQISSEVPQNLSASRPQDRQFILSSKKLLLSDSGFYLCTCSRVATNEKLFFGSGTQLSVL.